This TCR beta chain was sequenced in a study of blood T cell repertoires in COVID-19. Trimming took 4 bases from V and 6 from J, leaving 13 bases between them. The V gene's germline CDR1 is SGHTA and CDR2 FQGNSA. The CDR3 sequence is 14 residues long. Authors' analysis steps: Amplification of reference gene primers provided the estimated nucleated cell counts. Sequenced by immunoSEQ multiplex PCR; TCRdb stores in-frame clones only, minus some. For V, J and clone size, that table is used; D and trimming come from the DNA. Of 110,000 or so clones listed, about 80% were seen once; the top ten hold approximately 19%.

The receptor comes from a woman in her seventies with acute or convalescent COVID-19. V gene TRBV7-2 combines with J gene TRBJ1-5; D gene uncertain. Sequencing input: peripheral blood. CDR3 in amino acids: CASSSDNLGQPQHF. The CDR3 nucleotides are TGTGCCAGCAGCTCCGACAATCTGGGTCAGCCCCAGCATTTT.